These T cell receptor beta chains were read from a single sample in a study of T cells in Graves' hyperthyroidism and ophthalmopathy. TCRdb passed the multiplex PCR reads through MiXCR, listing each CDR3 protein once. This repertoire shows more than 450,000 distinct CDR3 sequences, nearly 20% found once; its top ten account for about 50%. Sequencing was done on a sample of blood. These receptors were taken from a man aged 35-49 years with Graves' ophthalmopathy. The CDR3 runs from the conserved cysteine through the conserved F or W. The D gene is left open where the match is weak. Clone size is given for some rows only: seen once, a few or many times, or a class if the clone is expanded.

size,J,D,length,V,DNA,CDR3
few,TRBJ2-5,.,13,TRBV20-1,TGCAGTGCCTCGGTAGGAGACCCAGGGACCCAGTACTTC,CSASVGDPGTQYF
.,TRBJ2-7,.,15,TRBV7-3,TGTGCCAGCAGCTTAAGTCCTGCAAAGGTCTACGAGCAGTACTTC,CASSLSPAKVYEQYF
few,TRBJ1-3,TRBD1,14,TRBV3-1,TGTGCCAGCAGTCCCGGGACAGGAGGAAACACCATATATTTT,CASSPGTGGNTIYF
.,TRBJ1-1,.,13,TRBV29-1,TGCAGCGTTGGGGTAGGGAGCAACACTGAAGCTTTCTTT,CSVGVGSNTEAFF
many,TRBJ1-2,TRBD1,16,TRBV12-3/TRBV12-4,TGTGCCAGCAGTTATGGACAGGACCTCTCTAACTATGGCTACACCTTC,CASSYGQDLSNYGYTF
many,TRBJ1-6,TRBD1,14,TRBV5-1,TGCGCCAGCAGCTCGACAGGGAAAGGTTCACCCCTCCACTTT,CASSSTGKGSPLHF
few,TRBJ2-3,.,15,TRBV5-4,TGTGCCAGCAGCCTAAATGGGCCTAGTCGAGATACGCAGTATTTT,CASSLNGPSRDTQYF
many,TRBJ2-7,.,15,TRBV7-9,TGTGCCAGCAGCCAAACCCATGGGAGCTCCTACGAGCAGTACTTC,CASSQTHGSSYEQYF
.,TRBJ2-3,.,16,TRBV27,TGTGCCAGCAGTTTGGGGCCCTTCGACAGGAGAAATACGCAGTATTTT,CASSLGPFDRRNTQYF
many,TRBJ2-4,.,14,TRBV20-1,TGCAGTGCTAGCTCAGGGGACGCCAAAAACATTCAGTACTTC,CSASSGDAKNIQYF
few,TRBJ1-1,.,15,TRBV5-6,TGTGCCAGCAGCTTGGAGGGGTGGGAGGGGACTGAAGCTTTCTTT,CASSLEGWEGTEAFF
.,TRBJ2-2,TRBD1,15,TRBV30,TGTGCCTGGAGCTCTAGACAGGGCGTTGCCGGGGAGCTGTTTTTT,CAWSSRQGVAGELFF
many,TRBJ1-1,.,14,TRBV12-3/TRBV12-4,TGTGCCAGCAGTAGAAGGACGGTGAACACTGAAGCTTTCTTT,CASSRRTVNTEAFF
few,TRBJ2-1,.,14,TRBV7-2,TGTGCCAGCAGCTATACCGGGACGTTCAATGAGCAGTTCTTC,CASSYTGTFNEQFF
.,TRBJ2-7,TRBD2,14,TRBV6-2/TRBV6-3,TGTGCCAGCAGTTCAGCGGGAGGTCGGTACGAGCAGTACTTC,CASSSAGGRYEQYF
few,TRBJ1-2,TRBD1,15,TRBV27,TGTGCCAGCAGTTTATCGGCGCCGAGGACAGGCGGCTACACCTTC,CASSLSAPRTGGYTF
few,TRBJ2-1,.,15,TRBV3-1,TGTGCCAGCAGACAAGACAGGAGCTCCTACAATGAGCAGTTCTTC,CASRQDRSSYNEQFF
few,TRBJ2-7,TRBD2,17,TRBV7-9,TGTGCCAGCAGCCGACTAGCGGGGGTCATAAGCTCCTACGAGCAGTACTTC,CASSRLAGVISSYEQYF
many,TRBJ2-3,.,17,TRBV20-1,TGCAGTGCTAGGGGCCGCTTGCGAAGGGCAAGCACAGATACGCAGTATTTT,CSARGRLRRASTDTQYF
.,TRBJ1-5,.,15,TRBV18,TGTGCCAGCTCACCAGGGCAGGGAACGGGTCAGCCCCAGCATTTT,CASSPGQGTGQPQHF
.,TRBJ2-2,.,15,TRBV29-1,TGCAGCGTTGAAGTCAGGGGCCCTCTGGGGGGGGAGCTGTTTTTT,CSVEVRGPLGGELFF
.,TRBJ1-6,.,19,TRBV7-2,TGTGCCAGCCAACGAACCTCCGACAGGCGGAGCTCCTATAATTCACCCCTCCACTTT,CASQRTSDRRSSYNSPLHF
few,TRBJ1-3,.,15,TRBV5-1,TGCGCCAGCAGCTTGGCCGTTCCCGGTGGAAACACCATATATTTT,CASSLAVPGGNTIYF
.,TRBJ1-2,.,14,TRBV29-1,TGCAGCGTTGGGGAAACCCAGGACAGTTATGGCTACACCTTC,CSVGETQDSYGYTF
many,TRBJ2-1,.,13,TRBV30,TGTGCCTGGAATCGTCGGGTCGAAATGGAGCAGTTCTTC,CAWNRRVEMEQFF
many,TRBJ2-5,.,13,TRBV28,TGTGCCAGCAGTTTTGGCTGGGGGGAGACCCAGTACTTC,CASSFGWGETQYF
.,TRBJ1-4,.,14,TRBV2,TGTGCCAGCAGTGAAGACAGGAGGAGTGAAAAACTGTTTTTT,CASSEDRRSEKLFF
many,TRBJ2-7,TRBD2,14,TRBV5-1,TGCGCCAGCGGGACTAGCGGCCCAACCTACGAGCAGTACTTC,CASGTSGPTYEQYF
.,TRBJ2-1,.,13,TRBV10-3,TGTGCCATCAGTGAGCTACAGTCAAATGAGCAGTTCTTC,CAISELQSNEQFF
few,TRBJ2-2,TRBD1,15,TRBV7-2,TGTGCCAGCAGCTGGGACAGGGGTTCGATCGGGGAGCTGTTTTTT,CASSWDRGSIGELFF
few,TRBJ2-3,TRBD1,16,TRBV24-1,TGTGCCACCAGTGATTTCAGGACAGGGATGGGAGATACGCAGTATTTT,CATSDFRTGMGDTQYF
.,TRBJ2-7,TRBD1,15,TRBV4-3,TGCGCCAGCAGCCCCACACAGGGGTCGGCCTACGAGCAGTACTTC,CASSPTQGSAYEQYF
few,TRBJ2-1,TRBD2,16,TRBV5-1,TGCGCCAGCAGCACGGGACTAGCGGAGAAACACAATGAGCAGTTCTTC,CASSTGLAEKHNEQFF
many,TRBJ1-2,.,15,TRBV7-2,TGTGCCAGCAGCCCCAACCCGGCAGGGACCTATGGCTACACCTTC,CASSPNPAGTYGYTF